This record concerns one TCR beta chain sequence. The antigen remains unidentified. This record belongs to a study of PD-1 blockade in mismatch repair-deficient tumors. Overall study: Patients had 12 mismatch repair-deficient cancer types, all previously treated and progressing. Study-level findings and limits: Tumor-resident clones, often absent from pretreatment blood, expanded after pembrolizumab and then contracted.

Every patient had mismatch repair deficiency by PCR or immunohistochemistry. TCRs were sequenced from a few patients responding to pembrolizumab. Here immunoSEQ multiplex PCR was the method, and the copy in TCRdb shows in-frame clones only, minus some. The data hold approximately 120,000 clones, with roughly 86% observed a single time. Trimming stripped 7 bases from V and 2 bases from J, with 15 bases between. The CDR3 extends over 14 amino acids. In germline, CDR1 is MDHEN, CDR2 SYDVKM. This chain joins TRBV28 and TRBJ2-7, with a tentative D call TRBD2 (6 bases). The receptor comes from an adult with mismatch repair-deficient cancer. Sequencing was performed on peripheral blood, taken 44 weeks after starting pembrolizumab. CDR3 region: CASTEAGGTYEQYF. The CDR3 DNA sequence: TGTGCCAGCACCGAGGCCGGGGGAACCTACGAGCAGTACTTC.